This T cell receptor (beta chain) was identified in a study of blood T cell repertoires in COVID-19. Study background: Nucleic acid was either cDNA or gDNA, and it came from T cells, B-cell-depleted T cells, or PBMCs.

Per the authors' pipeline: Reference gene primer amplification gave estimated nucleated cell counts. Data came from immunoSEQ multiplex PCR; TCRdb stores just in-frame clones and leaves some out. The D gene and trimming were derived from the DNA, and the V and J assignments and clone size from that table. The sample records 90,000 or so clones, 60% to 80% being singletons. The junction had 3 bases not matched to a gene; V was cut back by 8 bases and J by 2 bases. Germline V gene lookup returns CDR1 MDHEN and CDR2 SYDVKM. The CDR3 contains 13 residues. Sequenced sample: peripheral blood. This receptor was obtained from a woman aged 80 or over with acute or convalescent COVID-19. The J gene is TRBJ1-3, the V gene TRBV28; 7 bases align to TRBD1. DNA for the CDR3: TGTGCCAGCGTAGGGACAGCTGGAAACACCATATATTTT. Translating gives CASVGTAGNTIYF.